The next 14 T cell receptor beta chains were all read from a single sample in a study of cytomegalovirus exposure and HLA in healthy donors. TCRdb's table, derived via immunoSEQ multiplex PCR, lists solely in-frame clones and lacks some. Seen here are 220,000 or so clones, 65% to 85% observed once, and the top ten hold over 11%. Specimen: PBMCs. Source of these receptors: a woman aged 25-40 years in good health and CMV-seropositive.

This chain connects TRBV7-2 to TRBJ2-7; the D is unclear. Trimming cost V 3 bases and J 2 bases, with 11 bases left between them. The germline V gene encodes CDR1 SGHTA and CDR2 FQGNSA. The CDR3 has 14 residues. The CDR3 reads CASSLAWGPYEQYF. CDR3 nucleotides: TGTGCCAGCAGCTTGGCTTGGGGTCCCTACGAGCAGTACTTC. Complete variable domain (other parts from reference TRBV7-2 and TRBJ2-7): GAGVSQSPSNKVTEKGKDVELRCDPISGHTALYWYRQSLGQGLEFLIYFQGNSAPDKSGLPSDRFSAERTGGSVSTLTIQRTQQEDSAVYLCASSLAWGPYEQYFGPGTRLTVT.

This chain connects TRBV11-3 to TRBJ1-1; D remains ambiguous. The V and J ends lost 7 bases and 0 bases respectively, with 15 bases between them. The germline V gene encodes CDR1 SGHNT and CDR2 YENEEA. The CDR3 extends over 15 amino acids. In DNA form, the CDR3 reads TGTGCCAGCACCCCCCAAGTCGGGGTGAACACTGAAGCTTTCTTT. Its translation is CASTPQVGVNTEAFF.

This chain connects TRBV5-1 to TRBJ2-2; the D gene is possibly TRBD2 (6 bases). The germline V gene encodes CDR1 SGHRS and CDR2 YFSETQ. The ends were cut back, 5 bases at V and 6 bases at J, with 8 bases in the middle. The CDR3 runs to 12 residues. CDR3 residues: CASRAGPGELFF. The CDR3, as DNA: TGCGCCAGCAGGGCGGGACCCGGGGAGCTGTTTTTT.

The chain has TRBV25-1 and TRBJ2-7, with D maybe TRBD1 (6 bases). Germline loops: CDR1 MGHDK, CDR2 SYGVNS. Trimming stripped 4 bases from V and 4 bases from J, with 14 bases between. CDR3 length: 14 residues. The CDR3 sequence: CASSVPGHPYEQYF. The CDR3 DNA reads as TGTGCCAGCAGTGTCCCGGGACACCCTTACGAGCAGTACTTC.

The V gene is TRBV5-1, the J gene TRBJ2-7; D remains ambiguous. There are 14 residues in the CDR3. V was clipped by 4 bases and J by 1 base, with 12 bases between them. The germline gives CDR1 SGHRS, CDR2 YFSETQ. The chain's CDR3 is CASSPGSGSYEQYF. The CDR3 coding sequence is TGCGCCAGCAGCCCTGGATCTGGGTCCTACGAGCAGTACTTC.

This sequence joins TRBV18 and TRBJ2-1; 8 bases align to TRBD2. The CDR3 covers 16 residues. Germline assignment: CDR1 KGHSH and CDR2 LQKENI. Germline trimming cut 3 bases from V and 2 bases from J; bases unmatched to any gene: 6. The CDR3, as DNA: TGTGCCAGCTCACCCCCCACTAGCGGAGCCTACAATGAGCAGTTCTTC. Its protein product is CASSPPTSGAYNEQFF.

The CDR3 loop is CATAARGTGELFF. The DNA for the CDR3 is TGTGCCACCGCGGCCAGGGGGACCGGGGAGCTGTTTTTT. The chain combines TRBV7-2 with TRBJ2-2; TRBD1 matches at 7 bases. The length of the CDR3 is 13 residues. Germline V gene sequence: CDR1 SGHTA, CDR2 FQGNSA. The V segment lost 10 bases and the J segment 5 bases; nucleotides outside the gene matches: 7.

This clone occurred a few times. This sequence joins TRBV10-3 and TRBJ1-3; D may be TRBD1 (6 bases). The CDR3 extends over 16 amino acids. Trimming stripped 0 bases from V and 2 bases from J, with 11 bases between. The V gene's germline CDR1 is ENHRY and CDR2 SYGVKD. Here the CDR3 reads CAISESLPGAGNTIYF. CDR3 DNA: TGTGCCATCAGTGAGTCGCTTCCAGGGGCTGGAAACACCATATATTTT.

The V and J genes are TRBV30 and TRBJ2-7; 8 bases match TRBD2. J lost 4 bases, V lost 3 bases, and 2 bases had no gene match. This CDR3 is 12 amino acids long. From germline, CDR1 is GTSNPN and CDR2 SVGIG (reference sequence). CDR3: CAWSGRAYEQYF. The DNA for the CDR3 is TGTGCCTGGAGCGGGAGGGCGTACGAGCAGTACTTC.

This clone was seen a single time. The rearrangement uses TRBV4-1 and TRBJ1-2; D remains unclear. From germline, CDR1 is MGHRA and CDR2 YSYEKL. There are 15 residues in the CDR3. Trimming took off 1 base at V and 0 bases at J, with 9 bases between the two ends. Here the CDR3 reads CASSQVDGANYGYTF. The CDR3 DNA sequence: TGCGCCAGCAGCCAAGTAGACGGAGCTAACTATGGCTACACCTTC.

This clone has only a few counts. The rearrangement joins TRBV2 to TRBJ1-2; D is undetermined. Germline CDR1 and CDR2: SNHLY and FYNNEI. This CDR3 has 14 residues. V lost 1 base to trimming and J lost 4 bases, with 10 bases between them. CDR3 amino acids: CASSEGGYSYGYTF. Here the CDR3 DNA reads TGTGCCAGCAGTGAAGGAGGGTATAGCTATGGCTACACCTTC.

The genes are TRBV27 and TRBJ1-1; D may be TRBD1 (6 bases). The V gene lost 0 bases and the J gene lost 6 bases, with 17 bases spanning the gap. The CDR3 extends over 16 amino acids. CDR1 and CDR2 (germline): MNHEY, SMNVEV (reference sequence). CDR3 DNA sequence: TGTGCCAGCAGTTTATCTTACCTACAGGGAACGGCTGAAGCTTTCTTT. Amino acids: CASSLSYLQGTAEAFF.

CDR3 amino acids: CASSQFRDRRGKLFF. In DNA, the CDR3 is TGTGCCAGCAGCCAATTCCGGGACAGGCGCGGAAAACTGTTTTTT. V is TRBV6-5 and J is TRBJ1-4; 8 nucleotides match TRBD1. Germline loops: CDR1 MNHEY, CDR2 SVGAGI. This CDR3 spans 15 amino acids. J was trimmed by 10 bases and V by 6 bases; bases with no gene match: 13.

The chain combines TRBV6-4 with TRBJ1-2; no reliable D call. Germline-derived CDR1 and CDR2 are MRHNA and SNTAGT. Trimming took 2 bases from V and 0 from J, leaving 10 bases between them. The CDR3 is 15 amino acids. The CDR3 sequence: CASSDNHLSNYGYTF. DNA for the CDR3: TGTGCCAGCAGTGACAACCATCTATCTAACTATGGCTACACCTTC.